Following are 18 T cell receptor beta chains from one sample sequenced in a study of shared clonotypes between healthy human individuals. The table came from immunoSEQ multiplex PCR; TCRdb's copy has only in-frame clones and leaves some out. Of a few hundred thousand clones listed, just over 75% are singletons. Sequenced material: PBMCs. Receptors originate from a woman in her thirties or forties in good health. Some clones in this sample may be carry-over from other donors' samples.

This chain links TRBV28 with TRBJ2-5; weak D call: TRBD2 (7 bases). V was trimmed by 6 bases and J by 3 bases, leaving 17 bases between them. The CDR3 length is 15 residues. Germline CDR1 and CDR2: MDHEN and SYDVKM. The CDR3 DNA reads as TGTGCCAGCAGGATAATAGGGGGAGGGAAAGAGACCCAGTACTTC. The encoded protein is CASRIIGGGKETQYF.

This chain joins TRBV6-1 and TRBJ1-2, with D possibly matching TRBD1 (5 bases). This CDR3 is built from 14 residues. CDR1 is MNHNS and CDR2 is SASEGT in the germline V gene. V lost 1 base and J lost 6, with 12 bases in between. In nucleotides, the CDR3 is TGTGCCAGCAGTGAAGGTCCGGGGCGGGATGGCTACACCTTC. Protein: CASSEGPGRDGYTF.

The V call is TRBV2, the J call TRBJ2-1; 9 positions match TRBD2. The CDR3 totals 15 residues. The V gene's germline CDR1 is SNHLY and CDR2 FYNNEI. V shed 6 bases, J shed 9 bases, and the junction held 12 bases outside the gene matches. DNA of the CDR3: TGTGCCAGCAGACCGGGGGTAGCGGGAGCGGGTGAGCAGTTCTTC. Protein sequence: CASRPGVAGAGEQFF.

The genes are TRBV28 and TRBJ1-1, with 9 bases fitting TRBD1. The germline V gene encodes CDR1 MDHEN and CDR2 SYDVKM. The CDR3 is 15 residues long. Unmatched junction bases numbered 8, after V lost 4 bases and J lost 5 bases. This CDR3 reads CASSYPGTGRTEAFF. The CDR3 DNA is TGTGCCAGCAGTTACCCCGGGACAGGGCGGACTGAAGCTTTCTTT.

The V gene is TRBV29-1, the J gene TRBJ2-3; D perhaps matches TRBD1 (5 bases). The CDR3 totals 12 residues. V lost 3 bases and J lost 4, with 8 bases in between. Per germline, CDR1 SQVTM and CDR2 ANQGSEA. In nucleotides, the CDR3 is TGCAGCGTTGATAGGGGTGCAGATACGCAGTATTTT. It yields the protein CSVDRGADTQYF.

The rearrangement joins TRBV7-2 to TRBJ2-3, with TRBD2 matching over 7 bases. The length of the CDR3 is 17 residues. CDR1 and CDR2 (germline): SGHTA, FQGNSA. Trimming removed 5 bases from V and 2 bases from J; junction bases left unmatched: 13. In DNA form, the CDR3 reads TGTGCCAGCAGCCCGCGGGGGAAGCGGGGTTACACAGATACGCAGTATTTT. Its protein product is CASSPRGKRGYTDTQYF. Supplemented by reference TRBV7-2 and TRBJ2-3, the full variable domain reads GAGVSQSPSNKVTEKGKDVELRCDPISGHTALYWYRQSLGQGLEFLIYFQGNSAPDKSGLPSDRFSAERTGGSVSTLTIQRTQQEDSAVYLCASSPRGKRGYTDTQYFGPGTRLTVL.

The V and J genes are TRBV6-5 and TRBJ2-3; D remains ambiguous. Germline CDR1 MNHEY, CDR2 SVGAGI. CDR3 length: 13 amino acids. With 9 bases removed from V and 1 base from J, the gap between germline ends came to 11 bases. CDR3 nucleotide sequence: TGTGCCAGTATGACTTCGGGCACAGATACGCAGTATTTT. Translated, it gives CASMTSGTDTQYF.

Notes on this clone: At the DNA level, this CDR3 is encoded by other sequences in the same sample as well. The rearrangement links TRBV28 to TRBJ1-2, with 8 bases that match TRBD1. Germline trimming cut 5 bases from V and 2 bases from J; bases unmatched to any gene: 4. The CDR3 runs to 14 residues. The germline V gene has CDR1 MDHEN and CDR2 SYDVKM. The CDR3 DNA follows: TGTGCCAGCAGTCCGGGACAGGCAAACTATGGCTACACCTTC. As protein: CASSPGQANYGYTF.

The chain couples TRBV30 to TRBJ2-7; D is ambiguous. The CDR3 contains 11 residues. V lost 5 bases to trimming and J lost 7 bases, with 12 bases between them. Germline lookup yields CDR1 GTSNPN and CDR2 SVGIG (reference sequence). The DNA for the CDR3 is TGTGCCTGGCATTCTGTGGGAGAGCAGTACTTC. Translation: CAWHSVGEQYF.

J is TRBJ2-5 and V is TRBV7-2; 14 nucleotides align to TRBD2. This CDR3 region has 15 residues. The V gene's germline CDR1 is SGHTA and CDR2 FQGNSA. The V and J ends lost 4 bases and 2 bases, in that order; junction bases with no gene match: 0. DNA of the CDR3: TGTGCCAGCAGCTGGACTAGCGGGAGGCAAGAGACCCAGTACTTC. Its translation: CASSWTSGRQETQYF. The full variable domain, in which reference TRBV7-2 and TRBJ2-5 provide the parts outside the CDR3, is GAGVSQSPSNKVTEKGKDVELRCDPISGHTALYWYRQSLGQGLEFLIYFQGNSAPDKSGLPSDRFSAERTGGSVSTLTIQRTQQEDSAVYLCASSWTSGRQETQYFGPGTRLLVL.

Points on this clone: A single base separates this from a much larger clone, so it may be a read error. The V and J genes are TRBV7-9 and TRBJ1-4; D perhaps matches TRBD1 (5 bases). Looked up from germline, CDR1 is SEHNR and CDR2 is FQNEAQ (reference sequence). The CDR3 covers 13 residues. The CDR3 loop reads CASSLAGVEKPFF. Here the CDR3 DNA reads TGTGCCAGCAGCTTAGCGGGGGTTGAAAAACCGTTTTTT.

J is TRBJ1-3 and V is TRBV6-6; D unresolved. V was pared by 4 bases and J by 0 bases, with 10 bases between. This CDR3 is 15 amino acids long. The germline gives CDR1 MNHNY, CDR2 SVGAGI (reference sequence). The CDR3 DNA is TGTGCCAGCAGTTCACAATGGGACTCTGGAAACACCATATATTTT. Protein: CASSSQWDSGNTIYF.

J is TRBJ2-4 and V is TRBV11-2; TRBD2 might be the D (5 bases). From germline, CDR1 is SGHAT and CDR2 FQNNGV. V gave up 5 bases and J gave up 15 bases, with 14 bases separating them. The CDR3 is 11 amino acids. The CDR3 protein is CASSPGLWTYF. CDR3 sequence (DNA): TGTGCCAGCAGCCCAGGACTCTGGACGTACTTC.

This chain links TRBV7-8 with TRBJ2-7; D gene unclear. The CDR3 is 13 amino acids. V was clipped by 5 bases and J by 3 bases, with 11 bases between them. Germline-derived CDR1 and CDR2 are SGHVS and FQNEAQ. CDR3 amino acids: CASSRLPVYEQYF. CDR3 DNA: TGTGCCAGCAGCCGGCTTCCAGTCTACGAGCAGTACTTC.

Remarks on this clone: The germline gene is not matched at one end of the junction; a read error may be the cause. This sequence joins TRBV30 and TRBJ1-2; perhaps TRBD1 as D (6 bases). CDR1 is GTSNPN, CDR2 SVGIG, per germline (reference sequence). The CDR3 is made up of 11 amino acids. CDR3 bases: TGTGCCTGGAGTCCCCCCCCGGGGGCAGGCTTC. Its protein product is CAWSPPPGAGF.

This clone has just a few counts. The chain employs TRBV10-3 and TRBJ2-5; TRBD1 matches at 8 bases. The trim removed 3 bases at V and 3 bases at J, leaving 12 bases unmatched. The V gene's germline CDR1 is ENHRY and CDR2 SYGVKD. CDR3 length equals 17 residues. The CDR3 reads CAISDHLTGDLKETQYF. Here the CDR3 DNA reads TGTGCCATCAGTGACCACCTGACAGGGGATTTAAAAGAGACCCAGTACTTC.

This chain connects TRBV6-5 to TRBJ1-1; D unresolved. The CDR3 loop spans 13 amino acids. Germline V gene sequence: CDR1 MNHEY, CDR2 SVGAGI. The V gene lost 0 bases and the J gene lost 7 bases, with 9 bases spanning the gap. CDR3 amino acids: CASSYSRFIEAFF. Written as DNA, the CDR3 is TGTGCCAGCAGTTACTCGAGGTTCATTGAAGCTTTCTTT.

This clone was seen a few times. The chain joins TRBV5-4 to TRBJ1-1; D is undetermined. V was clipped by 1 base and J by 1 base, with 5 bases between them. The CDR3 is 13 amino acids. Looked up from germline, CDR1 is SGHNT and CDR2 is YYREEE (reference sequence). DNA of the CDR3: TGTGCCAGCAGCTTGAAACAGAACACTGAAGCTTTCTTT. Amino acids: CASSLKQNTEAFF.